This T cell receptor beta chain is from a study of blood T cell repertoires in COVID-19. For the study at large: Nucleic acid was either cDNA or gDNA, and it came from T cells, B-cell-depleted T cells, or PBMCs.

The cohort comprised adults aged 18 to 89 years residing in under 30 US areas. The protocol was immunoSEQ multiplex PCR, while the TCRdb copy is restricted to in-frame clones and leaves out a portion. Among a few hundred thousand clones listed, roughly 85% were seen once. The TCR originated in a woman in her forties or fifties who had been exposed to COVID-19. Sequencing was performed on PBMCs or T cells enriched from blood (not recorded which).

The CDR3 spells CASSGETGITEAFF. The CDR3, as DNA: TGCGCCAGCAGCGGTGAAACAGGGATCACTGAAGCTTTCTTT. This chain links TRBV5-1 with TRBJ1-1, with TRBD1 as a possible D gene (6 bases). V gave up 4 bases and J gave up 4 bases, with 14 bases separating them. The CDR3 extends over 14 amino acids. Germline CDR1 SGHRS, CDR2 YFSETQ.